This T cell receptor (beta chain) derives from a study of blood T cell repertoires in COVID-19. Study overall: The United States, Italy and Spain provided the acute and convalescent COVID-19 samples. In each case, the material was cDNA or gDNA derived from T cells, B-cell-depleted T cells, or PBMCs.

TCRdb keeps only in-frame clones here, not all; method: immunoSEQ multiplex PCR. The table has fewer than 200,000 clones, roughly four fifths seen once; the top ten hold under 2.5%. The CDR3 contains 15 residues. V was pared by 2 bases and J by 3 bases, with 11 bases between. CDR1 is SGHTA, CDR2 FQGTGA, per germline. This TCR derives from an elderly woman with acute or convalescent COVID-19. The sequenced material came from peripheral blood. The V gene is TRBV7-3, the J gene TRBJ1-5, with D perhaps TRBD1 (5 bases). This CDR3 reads CASSLAPGNNQPQHF. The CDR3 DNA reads TGTGCCAGCAGCTTAGCGCCAGGGAACAATCAGCCCCAGCATTTT.